Below, one T cell receptor beta chain is given with its context. This sample was included in a study of T-cell reconstitution after alpha-beta-depleted transplantation in children. The CDR3 length is 15 residues. Germline CDR1 and CDR2: MNHEY and SMNVEV (reference sequence). The V gene lost 5 bases and the J gene lost 3 bases, with 16 bases spanning the gap. It was with unique molecular identifiers that the TCRbeta library was prepared. TCRdb used MiXCR to reprocess the PCR reads, holding one entry per CDR3 protein. The sample shows some 220,000 distinct CDR3 sequences, around 9.5% of them seen only once.

V is TRBV27 and J is TRBJ1-1, with TRBD1 as a possible D gene (5 bases). This TCR came from a human donor who donated a stem cell graft to a child with acute lymphoblastic leukemia. Sequenced material: PBMCs from the stem cell graft donor, taken from the stem cell graft. The CDR3 region is CASSPPSREYTEAFF. The CDR3 coding sequence is TGTGCCAGCAGTCCCCCCAGCAGGGAATACACTGAAGCTTTCTTT.